This T cell receptor (beta chain) stems from a study of cytomegalovirus exposure and HLA in healthy donors. In the study overall: T cells numbering about 179 million yielded 117 million unique TCR beta sequences in an earlier analysis. Notes on the study in general: A reported reduction in N-insertions relative to the approximately 670-donor mean was seen in an Asian-associated ancestry cluster in a later analysis. A later analysis linked a missense DCLRE1C variant to TCR beta V- and J-gene trimming. The study designated 150 or so TCR beta chains cytomegalovirus-associated.

About this clone itself: Its antigen is undetermined.

PCR amplification relied on 60 Vbeta primers (plus 13 Jbeta primers). Assay: immunoSEQ multiplex PCR; the TCRdb copy retains only in-frame clones and omits some. This sample's table has about 140,000 clones. The clonotype was recovered from a woman younger than 30 in good health and CMV-seronegative. Sequencing was performed on PBMCs.

The CDR3 loop reads CAWSMPGQGAGGYTF. The DNA for the CDR3 is TGTGCCTGGAGTATGCCGGGACAGGGGGCCGGAGGCTACACCTTC. V is TRBV30 and J is TRBJ1-2; 12 bases are a match to TRBD1. The V gene's germline CDR1 is GTSNPN and CDR2 SVGIG (reference sequence). The CDR3 totals 15 residues. The junction had 9 bases not matched to a gene; V was cut back by 2 bases and J by 8 bases.